This T cell receptor (beta chain) was found in a study of beta chain features in type 1 diabetes. In the study overall: The examined sorted cells totaled about 110 million across samples.

The V gene lost 7 bases and the J gene lost 5 bases, with 9 bases spanning the gap. The CDR3 loop spans 12 amino acids. Germline lookup yields CDR1 MDHEN and CDR2 SYDVKM. Study conclusions and caveats: TCRB CDR3s were moderately but significantly shorter in Type 1 diabetes patients in all four CD4+ subsets.

Expressed TCRB transcripts were sequenced because the entire RNA isolate underwent reverse transcription. Profiled with immunoSEQ multiplex PCR; TCRdb holds only in-frame clones, not every one. Here the sample spans approximately 360,000 clones, 10% to 15% being singletons. This clone was detected only a few times. Its target is unknown. Isolation of CD4+ naive, central memory, regulatory and stem cell-like memory cells was achieved by sorting via CD45RO/CCR7/CD25/CD127/CD95/CD27. Sequences were obtained from naive CD4+ T cells from blood. The origin of this receptor is a woman younger than 30 with type 1 diabetes. The V and J genes are TRBV28 and TRBJ1-5; tentative D call: TRBD1 (5 bases). For the CDR3, the DNA is TGTGCCAGCACAGGGCCCGATCAGCCCCAGCATTTT. Protein product: CASTGPDQPQHF.